This TCR beta chain was identified during a study of blood T cell repertoires in COVID-19. As for the study in general: COVID-19 samples collected from the United States, Italy and Spain covered acute and convalescent phases. In each case, the material was cDNA or gDNA derived from T cells, B-cell-depleted T cells, or PBMCs.

The CDR3 length is 15 residues. Germline CDR1 GTSNPN, CDR2 SVGIG (reference sequence). The V segment lost 1 base and the J segment 6 bases; nucleotides outside the gene matches: 4. In the authors' workflow: For nucleated cells, counts were estimated from reference gene primer amplification. TCRdb keeps only in-frame clones here, not all; method: immunoSEQ multiplex PCR. V and J calls and clone size are those listed in that table; D and trimming were worked out from the DNA. The top ten clones hold 13% of a sample with about 190,000 clones, less than 80% of them seen once. The specimen was peripheral blood. The V gene is TRBV30, the J gene TRBJ2-1, with 12 bases aligning to TRBD2. The receptor was derived from a man in his fifties who had recovered from COVID-19. The CDR3 nucleotides read TGTGCCTGGAGTGGACGACTAGCGGGAGTCAATGAGCAGTTCTTC. Protein product: CAWSGRLAGVNEQFF.